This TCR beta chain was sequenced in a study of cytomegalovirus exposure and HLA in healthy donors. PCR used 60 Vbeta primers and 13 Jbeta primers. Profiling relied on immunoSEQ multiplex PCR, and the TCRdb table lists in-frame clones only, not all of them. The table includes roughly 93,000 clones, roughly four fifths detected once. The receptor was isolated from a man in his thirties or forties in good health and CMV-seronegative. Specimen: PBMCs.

The CDR3 nucleotides read TGTGCCAGCAGGCGCCAAAACAATGAGCAGTTCTTC. Protein product: CASRRQNNEQFF. The rearrangement joins TRBV7-2 to TRBJ2-1, with D unclear. CDR3 length: 12 residues. Germline assignment: CDR1 SGHTA and CDR2 FQGNSA. The germline V and J ends were trimmed by 6 bases and 5 bases, with 8 bases remaining between them.